This T cell receptor beta chain was identified in a study of identical twins. Points from the study as a whole: Without tracking the same donors, conclusions rested on cross-sectional statistical analysis. Models, which agreed with sharing between unrelated individuals, nonetheless underestimated the out-of-frame TCR alpha sharing seen in monozygotic twins.

Concerning this clonotype: Its antigen is unknown.

MiXCR, applied by TCRdb to the 5' RACE reads, yields one record per CDR3 protein. The sample shows about 480,000 distinct CDR3 sequences, 14% of them seen only once. V lost 7 bases and J 5 bases, leaving 11 bases between the germline ends. Germline assignment: CDR1 MDHEN and CDR2 SYDVKM. The CDR3 is 12 amino acids. A further study also used this sample, focusing on yellow fever vaccine responses in identical twins.

The TCR was taken from a woman between 18 and 29 years old in good health. The chain joins TRBV28 to TRBJ1-2, with D hard to call. The sample was CD4+ T cells sorted from blood. The CDR3 spells CASNSRSYGYTF. In nucleotides, the CDR3 is TGTGCCAGCAACTCTAGGTCATATGGCTACACCTTC.